These T cell receptor beta chains were read from a single sample in a study of cytomegalovirus exposure and HLA in healthy donors. Measured with immunoSEQ multiplex PCR; TCRdb has only the in-frame clones, and not every one. The sample records 200,000 or so clones, roughly 70% being singletons. Sequenced material: PBMCs. The receptors were sampled from a man aged 40-55 years in good health and CMV-seropositive. Both conserved end residues are part of each CDR3. A D gene is named only where the DNA matches it firmly. Clone size is stated in some rows and not others, as once, few, many or a class when expanded.

CASSPPARATKGYTF TGTGCCAGCTCACCACCGGCCAGGGCTACGAAGGGCTACACCTTC - - TRBJ1-2 TRBV18
CASWGQGNYGYTF TGCGCCAGCTGGGGACAGGGGAACTATGGCTACACCTTC - TRBD1 TRBJ1-2 TRBV10-2
CASSQDWGLAEESSYNEQFF TGCGCCAGCAGCCAAGATTGGGGACTAGCTGAAGAAAGCTCCTACAATGAGCAGTTCTTC - TRBD2 TRBJ2-1 TRBV4-3
CASSAHHRQGSNQPQHF TGTGCCAGCAGTGCTCACCATCGACAGGGATCTAATCAGCCCCAGCATTTT few TRBD1 TRBJ1-5 TRBV6-1
CASGLGAGSTDTQYF TGTGCTAGTGGTTTGGGGGCGGGTAGCACAGATACGCAGTATTTT - - TRBJ2-3 TRBV12-5
CASSIPGSGNTIYF TGTGCCAGTAGTATCCCGGGGTCTGGAAACACCATATATTTT - - TRBJ1-3 TRBV19
CASEGGGYGYTF TGTGCCAGCGAAGGGGGGGGCTATGGCTACACCTTC - - TRBJ1-2 TRBV9
CASSRDNDQPQHF TGTGCCAGCAGCCGTGACAATGATCAGCCCCAGCATTTT once - TRBJ1-5 TRBV5-8
CATLKGGRDEQFF TGTGCAACGCTTAAAGGGGGTAGGGATGAGCAGTTCTTC - - TRBJ2-1 TRBV19
CASGLAGGWDSPLHF TGCGCCAGCGGCTTGGCCGGGGGGTGGGATTCACCCCTCCACTTT - - TRBJ1-6 TRBV5-1
CASSLLSGGETQYF TGTGCCAGCAGCCTCCTAAGCGGGGGGGAGACCCAGTACTTC - TRBD2 TRBJ2-5 TRBV11-2
CASSLDRAYSPLHF TGTGCCAGCAGCTTGGACAGGGCTTATTCACCCCTCCACTTT - - TRBJ1-6 TRBV5-6
CASSLESTYGYTF TGTGCCAGCAGCTTGGAAAGCACCTATGGCTACACCTTC - - TRBJ1-2 TRBV5-6
CASSYRQFNQPQHF TGTGCCAGCAGTTACCGACAGTTTAATCAGCCCCAGCATTTT - - TRBJ1-5 TRBV6-5
CASSPGPGQGSNQPQHF TGTGCCAGCAGTCCGGGGCCGGGACAGGGGAGTAATCAGCCCCAGCATTTT - TRBD1 TRBJ1-5 TRBV27
CASSLKGVGYTF TGCGCCAGCAGCTTGAAGGGAGTAGGCTACACCTTC - - TRBJ1-2 TRBV5-1
CASSYGETVNTGELFF TGTGCCAGCAGTTACGGAGAAACTGTGAACACCGGGGAGCTGTTTTTT - - TRBJ2-2 TRBV6-5
CASSLGRAGGYTF TGTGCCAGCAGCTTAGGGAGGGCCGGTGGCTACACCTTC - - TRBJ1-2 TRBV7-2
CASSLDGTSGGEQFF TGTGCCAGCAGCTTAGATGGGACTAGCGGGGGTGAGCAGTTCTTC - TRBD2 TRBJ2-1 TRBV11-2
CASSPKGQARYEQYF TGTGCCAGCAGCCCCAAGGGACAGGCGCGCTACGAGCAGTACTTC - TRBD1 TRBJ2-7 TRBV7-9
CASSFGQELYNSPLHF TGCGCCAGCAGCTTCGGACAGGAACTCTATAATTCACCCCTCCACTTT - TRBD1 TRBJ1-6 TRBV5-1
CASSPRVVAYYEQYF TGTGCCAGCAGTCCCAGGGTTGTTGCTTACTACGAGCAGTACTTC - - TRBJ2-7 TRBV2
CASSQMPAQNSPLHF TGTGCCAGCAGCCAAATGCCAGCACAGAATTCACCCCTCCACTTT - - TRBJ1-6 TRBV14
CASSFRTGTNIYGYTF TGTGCCAGCAGCTTCCGGACAGGGACCAATATCTATGGCTACACCTTC - TRBD1 TRBJ1-2 TRBV5-4
CAISPRGRGEQYF TGTGCCATCTCCCCCAGGGGTCGTGGCGAGCAGTACTTC - - TRBJ2-7 TRBV15
CASRRATGEKLFF TGTGCCAGCAGAAGGGCTACGGGGGAAAAACTGTTTTTT - - TRBJ1-4 TRBV6-6
CASNLRGFGNTIYF TGTGCCAGCAACCTGCGGGGTTTCGGAAACACCATATATTTT - - TRBJ1-3 TRBV2
CASSQLGQGEKLFF TGCGCCAGCAGCCAGCTGGGACAGGGGGAAAAACTGTTTTTT few TRBD1 TRBJ1-4 TRBV4-3
CASSQDPAGKQETQYF TGTGCCAGCAGCCAAGATCCCGCGGGAAAGCAAGAGACCCAGTACTTC - - TRBJ2-5 TRBV4-2
CASSQEVAGGLYNEQFF TGTGCCAGCAGCCAAGAGGTGGCGGGGGGGCTCTACAATGAGCAGTTCTTC - TRBD2 TRBJ2-1 TRBV4-2
CASSQYSRDRVSGNTIYF TGTGCCAGCAGCCAGTATTCCCGGGACAGGGTCTCAGGAAACACCATATATTTT few TRBD1 TRBJ1-3 TRBV7-8
CAIRTSGRANEQFF TGTGCCATCAGGACTAGCGGGCGTGCAAATGAGCAGTTCTTC - TRBD2 TRBJ2-1 TRBV10-3
CASSQEVGAGNTIYF TGCGCCAGCAGCCAAGAAGTGGGAGCTGGAAACACCATATATTTT - - TRBJ1-3 TRBV4-1
CASNTGTSDETQYF TGCGCCAGTAATACCGGGACTAGCGATGAGACCCAGTACTTC - TRBD2 TRBJ2-5 TRBV4-1
CASSPSGNEQFF TGTGCCAGCAGCCCCTCGGGCAATGAGCAGTTCTTC - - TRBJ2-1 TRBV11-3
CASNIGLAGGLGGYTQYF TGTGCCAGCAACATCGGCCTAGCGGGGGGCTTGGGCGGGTATACGCAGTATTTT few TRBD2 TRBJ2-3 TRBV7-2
CASSLAGTGLNYGYTF TGCGCCAGCAGCTTGGCCGGGACAGGGCTGAACTATGGCTACACCTTC - TRBD1 TRBJ1-2 TRBV5-1
CASSGRGWGTEAFF TGTGCCAGCAGTGGCAGGGGATGGGGGACTGAAGCTTTCTTT - - TRBJ1-1 TRBV6-1
CASSSPLGQGSVGYTF TGTGCCAGCAGTTCCCCCCTCGGACAGGGTTCTGTAGGCTACACCTTC few TRBD1 TRBJ1-2 TRBV27
CASSLPGTEAFF TGTGCCAGCAGCCTACCGGGCACTGAAGCTTTCTTT once - TRBJ1-1 TRBV5-4
CASSYSVAHGNTIYF TGTGCCAGCAGTTACTCGGTAGCGCACGGAAACACCATATATTTT many - TRBJ1-3 TRBV6-5
CASSPRDSYEQYF TGTGCCAGCAGCCCGAGGGACAGCTACGAGCAGTACTTC - TRBD1 TRBJ2-7 TRBV9
CASSAGTGYEQFF TGTGCCAGCAGCGCTGGGACAGGGTATGAGCAGTTCTTC few TRBD1 TRBJ2-1 TRBV7-2
CASSYSPLQGEGYTF TGTGCCAGCAGTTACTCCCCCTTGCAGGGCGAGGGCTACACCTTC - - TRBJ1-2 TRBV6-5
CASVVTGTHQETQYF TGTGCCAGCGTGGTGACAGGGACCCACCAGGAGACCCAGTACTTC - TRBD1 TRBJ2-5 TRBV6-4